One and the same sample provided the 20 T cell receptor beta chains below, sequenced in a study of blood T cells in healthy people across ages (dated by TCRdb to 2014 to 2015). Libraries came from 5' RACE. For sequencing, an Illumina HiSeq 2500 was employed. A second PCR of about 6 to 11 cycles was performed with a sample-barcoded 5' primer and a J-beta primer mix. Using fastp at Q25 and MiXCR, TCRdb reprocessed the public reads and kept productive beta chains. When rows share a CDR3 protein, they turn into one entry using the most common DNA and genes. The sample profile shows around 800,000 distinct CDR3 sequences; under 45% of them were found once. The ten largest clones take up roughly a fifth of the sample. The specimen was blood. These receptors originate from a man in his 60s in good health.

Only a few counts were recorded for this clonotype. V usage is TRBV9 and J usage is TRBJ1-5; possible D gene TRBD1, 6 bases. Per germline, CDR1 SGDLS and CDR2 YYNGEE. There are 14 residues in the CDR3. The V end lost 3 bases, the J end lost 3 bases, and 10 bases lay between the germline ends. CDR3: CASSGGDTNQPQHF. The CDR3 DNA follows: TGTGCCAGCAGCGGGGGGGACACCAATCAGCCCCAGCATTTT.

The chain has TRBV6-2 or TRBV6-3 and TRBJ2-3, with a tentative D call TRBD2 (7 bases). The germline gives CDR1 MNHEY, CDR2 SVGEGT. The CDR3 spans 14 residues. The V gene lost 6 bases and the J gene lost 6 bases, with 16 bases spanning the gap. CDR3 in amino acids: CASRPWGREDTQYF. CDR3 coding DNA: TGTGCCAGCAGGCCATGGGGGCGGGAGGATACGCAGTATTTT.

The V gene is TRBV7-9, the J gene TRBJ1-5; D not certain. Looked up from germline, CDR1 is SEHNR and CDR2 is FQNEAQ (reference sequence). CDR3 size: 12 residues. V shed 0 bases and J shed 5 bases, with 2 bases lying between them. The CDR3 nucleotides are TGTGCCAGCAGCTTAGCTGATCAGCCCCAGCATTTT. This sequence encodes CASSLADQPQHF.

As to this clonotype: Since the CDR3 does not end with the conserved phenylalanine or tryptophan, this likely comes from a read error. CDR3 amino acids: CAIAGSRTDTQYY. CDR3 coding DNA: TGTGCCATAGCTGGCTCTCGCACAGATACGCAGTATTAT. The rearrangement joins TRBV6-6 to TRBJ2-3; D remains unclear. The ends were cut back, 10 bases at V and 1 base at J, with 12 bases in the middle. This CDR3 has 13 residues. Germline V gene lookup returns CDR1 MNHNY and CDR2 SVGAGI (reference sequence).

The CDR3 DNA follows: TGCAGTGCTAGTTGGGGCAATCAGCCCCAGCATTTT. Encoded protein: CSASWGNQPQHF. The J gene is TRBJ1-5, the V gene TRBV20-1; D gene uncertain. CDR3 length: 12 amino acids. With 3 bases removed from V and 2 bases from J, the gap between germline ends came to 5 bases. Looked up from germline, CDR1 is DFQATT and CDR2 is SNEGSKA (reference sequence).

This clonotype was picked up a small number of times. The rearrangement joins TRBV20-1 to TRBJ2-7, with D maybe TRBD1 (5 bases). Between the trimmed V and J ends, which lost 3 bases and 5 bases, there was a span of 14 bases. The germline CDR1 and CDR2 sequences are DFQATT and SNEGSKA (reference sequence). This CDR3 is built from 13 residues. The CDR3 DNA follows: TGCAGTGCTAGTCGGCAGGGCAGTCACGAGCAGTACTTC. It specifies CSASRQGSHEQYF.

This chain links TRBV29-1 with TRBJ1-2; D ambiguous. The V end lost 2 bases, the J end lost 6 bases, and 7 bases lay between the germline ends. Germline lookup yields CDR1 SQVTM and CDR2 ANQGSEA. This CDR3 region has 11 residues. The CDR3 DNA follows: TGCAGCGTTGAAACGGACGATGGCTACACCTTC. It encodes CSVETDDGYTF.

For the CDR3, the DNA is TGCGCCAGCAGCCAAGGGTTTGAAGGGCTGGATGGCTACACCTTC. Translated, it gives CASSQGFEGLDGYTF. The genes are TRBV4-3 and TRBJ1-2; D gene uncertain. The V gene lost 1 base and the J gene lost 6 bases, with 15 bases spanning the gap. Germline CDR1 LGHNA, CDR2 YSLEER. The CDR3 extends over 15 amino acids.

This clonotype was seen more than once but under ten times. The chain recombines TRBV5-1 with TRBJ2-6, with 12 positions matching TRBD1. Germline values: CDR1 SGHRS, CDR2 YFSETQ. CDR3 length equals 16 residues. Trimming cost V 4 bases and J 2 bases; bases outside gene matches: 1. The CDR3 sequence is CASSRDRGPGANVLTF. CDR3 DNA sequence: TGCGCCAGCAGCCGGGACAGGGGGCCTGGGGCCAACGTCCTGACTTTC.

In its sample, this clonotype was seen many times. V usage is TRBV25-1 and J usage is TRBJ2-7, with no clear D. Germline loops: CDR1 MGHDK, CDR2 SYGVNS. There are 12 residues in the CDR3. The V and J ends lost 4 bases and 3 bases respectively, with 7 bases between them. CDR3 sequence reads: CASSGLVYEQYF. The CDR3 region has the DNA TGTGCCAGCAGTGGGTTAGTCTACGAGCAGTACTTC.

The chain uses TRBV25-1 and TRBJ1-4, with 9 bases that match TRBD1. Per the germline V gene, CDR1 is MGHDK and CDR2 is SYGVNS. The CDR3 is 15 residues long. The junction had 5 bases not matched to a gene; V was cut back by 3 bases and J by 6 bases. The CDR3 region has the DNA TGTGCCAGCAGTGATCGGGACAGGGTTTATGAAAAACTGTTTTTT. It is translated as CASSDRDRVYEKLFF.

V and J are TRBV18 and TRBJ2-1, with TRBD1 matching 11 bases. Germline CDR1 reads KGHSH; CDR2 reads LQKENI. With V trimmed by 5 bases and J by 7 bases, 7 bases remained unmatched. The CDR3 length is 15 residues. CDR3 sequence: CASSAGTGGENEQFF. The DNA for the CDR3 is TGTGCCAGCTCAGCCGGGACAGGGGGAGAAAATGAGCAGTTCTTC.

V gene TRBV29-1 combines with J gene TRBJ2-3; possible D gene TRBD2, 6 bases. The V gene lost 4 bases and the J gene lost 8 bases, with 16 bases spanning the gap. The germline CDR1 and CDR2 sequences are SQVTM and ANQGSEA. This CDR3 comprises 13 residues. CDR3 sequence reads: CSVGTTIWGTQYF. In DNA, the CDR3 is TGCAGCGTTGGGACTACCATCTGGGGTACGCAGTATTTT.

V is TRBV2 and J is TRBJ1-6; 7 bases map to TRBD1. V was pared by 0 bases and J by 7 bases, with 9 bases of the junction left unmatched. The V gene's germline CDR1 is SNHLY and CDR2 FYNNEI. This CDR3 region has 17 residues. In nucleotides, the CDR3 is TGTGCCAGCAGTGAAGCTTCACCGACAGGGCACAATTCACCCCTCCACTTT. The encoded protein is CASSEASPTGHNSPLHF.

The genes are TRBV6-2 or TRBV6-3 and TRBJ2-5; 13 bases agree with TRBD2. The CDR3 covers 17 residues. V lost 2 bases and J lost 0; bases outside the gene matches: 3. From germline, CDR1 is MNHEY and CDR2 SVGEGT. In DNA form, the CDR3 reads TGTGCCAGCAGTTACCCTGGACTAGCGGGGGACCAAGAGACCCAGTACTTC. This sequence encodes CASSYPGLAGDQETQYF.

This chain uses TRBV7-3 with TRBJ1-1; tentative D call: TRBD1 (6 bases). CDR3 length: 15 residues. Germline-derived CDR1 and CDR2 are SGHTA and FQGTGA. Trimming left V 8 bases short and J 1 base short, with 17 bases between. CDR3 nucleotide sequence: TGTGCCAGCGCCAAATTTGGGGGCCCGAACACTGAAGCTTTCTTT. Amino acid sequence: CASAKFGGPNTEAFF.

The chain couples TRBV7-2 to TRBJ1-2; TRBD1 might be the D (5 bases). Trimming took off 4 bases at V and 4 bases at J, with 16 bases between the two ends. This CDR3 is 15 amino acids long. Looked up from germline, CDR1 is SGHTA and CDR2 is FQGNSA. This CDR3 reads CASSYGTSDPYGYTF. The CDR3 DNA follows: TGTGCCAGCAGCTACGGGACGTCGGACCCCTATGGCTACACCTTC.

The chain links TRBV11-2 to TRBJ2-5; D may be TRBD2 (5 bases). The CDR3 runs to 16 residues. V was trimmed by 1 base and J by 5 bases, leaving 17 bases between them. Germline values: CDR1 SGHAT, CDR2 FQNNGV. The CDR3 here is CASSLGSPRWRETQYF. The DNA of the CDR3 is TGTGCCAGCAGCTTAGGCTCTCCTAGGTGGAGGGAGACCCAGTACTTC.

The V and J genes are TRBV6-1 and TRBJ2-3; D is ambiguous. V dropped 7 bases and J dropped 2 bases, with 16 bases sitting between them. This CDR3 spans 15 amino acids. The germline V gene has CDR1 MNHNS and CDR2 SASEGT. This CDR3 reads CASISGVSNTDTQYF. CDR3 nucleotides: TGTGCCAGCATCTCCGGCGTTTCCAACACAGATACGCAGTATTTT.

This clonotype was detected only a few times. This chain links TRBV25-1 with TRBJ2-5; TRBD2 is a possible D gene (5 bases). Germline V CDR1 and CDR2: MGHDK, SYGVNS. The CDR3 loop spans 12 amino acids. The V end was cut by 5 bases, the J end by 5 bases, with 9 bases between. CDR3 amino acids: CASSSGWETQYF. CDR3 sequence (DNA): TGTGCCAGCAGTTCGGGATGGGAGACCCAGTACTTC.